Listed below are T cell receptor beta chains from one sample, sequenced in a study of blood T cells in healthy people across ages. MiXCR, applied by TCRdb to the 5' RACE reads, yields one record per CDR3 protein. The top ten hold around 22% of the sample, which has approximately 800,000 distinct CDR3 sequences, 58% seen once. The specimen was blood. The source of these receptors is a man aged 25-40 years in good health. Each CDR3 is given with its conserved first and last residue. The order of the fields is CDR3 protein, CDR3 DNA, D gene, clone size, V gene, J gene. The D gene is left open where the match is weak. Some rows have no size entry. The others give once, few or many, or a class for an expanded clone.

CDR3 protein: CASSPREIGNSPLHF
CDR3 DNA: TGTGCCAGCTCACCGAGGGAGATCGGGAATTCACCCCTCCACTTT
D gene: NA
clone size: few
V gene: TRBV18
J gene: TRBJ1-6

CDR3 protein: CASSQELLAYEQYF
CDR3 DNA: TGTGCCAGCAGCCAGGAACTACTAGCCTACGAGCAGTACTTC
D gene: NA
clone size: few
V gene: TRBV4-2
J gene: TRBJ2-7

CDR3 protein: CSARDLLAGGKETQYF
CDR3 DNA: TGCAGTGCTAGAGATCTACTAGCGGGGGGTAAAGAGACCCAGTACTTC
D gene: TRBD2
clone size: few
V gene: TRBV20-1
J gene: TRBJ2-5

CDR3 protein: CASSQEGGSKGEQYF
CDR3 DNA: TGTGCCAGCAGCCAAGAAGGGGGTAGCAAGGGCGAGCAGTACTTC
D gene: NA
clone size: NA
V gene: TRBV4-2
J gene: TRBJ2-7

CDR3 protein: CSARGGGAGDTEAFF
CDR3 DNA: TGCAGTGCTAGGGGCGGGGGCGCAGGGGACACTGAAGCTTTCTTT
D gene: NA
clone size: NA
V gene: TRBV20-1
J gene: TRBJ1-1

CDR3 protein: CATSDLGVRDTQYF
CDR3 DNA: TGTGCCACCAGTGATTTAGGCGTTCGGGATACGCAGTATTTT
D gene: NA
clone size: many
V gene: TRBV24-1
J gene: TRBJ2-3

CDR3 protein: CSVVDRDEQYF
CDR3 DNA: TGCAGCGTCGTTGACAGGGACGAGCAGTACTTC
D gene: TRBD1
clone size: few
V gene: TRBV29-1
J gene: TRBJ2-7

CDR3 protein: CASSTQSYSNQPQHF
CDR3 DNA: TGTGCCAGCAGCACCCAGAGTTATAGCAATCAGCCCCAGCATTTT
D gene: NA
clone size: NA
V gene: TRBV2
J gene: TRBJ1-5

CDR3 protein: CASSLALAGETQYF
CDR3 DNA: TGTGCCAGCAGCTTAGCTTTAGCTGGGGAGACCCAGTACTTC
D gene: NA
clone size: few
V gene: TRBV13
J gene: TRBJ2-5

CDR3 protein: CAISTEGTQNIQYF
CDR3 DNA: TGTGCCATCTCAACCGAGGGGACCCAGAACATTCAGTACTTC
D gene: NA
clone size: once
V gene: TRBV10-3
J gene: TRBJ2-4

CDR3 protein: CASSFRRGQPQETQYF
CDR3 DNA: TGTGCCAGCAGCTTCCGGAGGGGACAGCCTCAAGAGACCCAGTACTTC
D gene: NA
clone size: few
V gene: TRBV7-2
J gene: TRBJ2-5